This T cell receptor (beta chain) was obtained from a study of T cells in Graves' hyperthyroidism and ophthalmopathy (dated by TCRdb to between 2018 and 2021). Regarding the research as a whole: To identify distinguishing TCR V-J signatures, a discovery cohort of around 100 patients was used, comprising roughly 45 with Graves' ophthalmopathy and 57 with stable Graves' hyperthyroidism. Whether ophthalmopathy could be predicted prospectively was tested in an independent validation cohort made up of roughly 19 hyperthyroidism patients plus 17 patients who later progressed to ophthalmopathy. The approximately 90 discovery patients were divided at random into training and test sets in a 7:3 ratio. In addition, the study compared T-cell repertoires in thyroid tissue and in blood from five or six Graves' hyperthyroidism patients. Following sampling, methimazole starting at 30 mg daily was given to hyperthyroidism patients, and high-dose intravenous methylprednisolone was given to ophthalmopathy patients. TCR Vbeta CDR3 sequencing of some 140 peripheral blood samples (about 45 ophthalmopathy, 75 to 80 hyperthyroidism and about 17 progressor patients) is reported in the paper.

This clonotype occurred many times. Its antigen is not yet known. The input lacks base qualities; no much larger clone sits a single base away. The TCR beta CDR3 regions were amplified from the RNA transcripts. A first-round RT-PCR of the TCR CDR3 used the HTBI primer set with the Qiagen OneStep RT-PCR kit. A second multiplex PCR round built the libraries, followed by size selection and purification. Sequencing of the libraries was done on an Illumina HiSeq2000 using paired-end 100 bp reads. Per the original workflow: SOAPnuke was used to process the raw data, throwing out any read that contained adapters or uncalled bases, had a mean Phred below 15, or lacked an exact constant-primer or identifier match. High-quality paired reads were merged using COPE v1.2.5, and each unique nucleotide sequence was defined as a clonotype. MiTCR v1.1 was used to align the clonotypes against IMGT TRBV, TRBD and TRBJ reference segments. Analysis was restricted to V-J combinations with a frequency above 0.0001, which covered about 99% of repertoires. A TCS score was defined as the ratio between F50 (clonal expansion) and ExV (chaos), using BLOSUM62-based TCRdist between CDR3 peptides within each V-J. Welch's t-statistics and random forest reduced 450 to 600 V-J features to fewer than 15, which were used in a naive Bayes classifier (R e1071). TCRdb itself trimmed the public reads at Q25 with fastp, ran MiXCR and retained productive beta chains. Every entry covers one CDR3 protein and lists the most common genes and DNA from its rows. For this entry, the V and J calls and clone size follow TCRdb and not the study's own pipeline. Counted in this sample were some 510,000 distinct CDR3 sequences; around 42% of them appeared once. The ten most abundant clones make up just over 8% of the sample.

Findings and caveats that apply to the study as a whole: Sample size was not statistically predetermined, and investigators were not blinded to group allocation. A 13 V-J signature model separated ophthalmopathy from stable hyperthyroidism, with around 91% sensitivity and 81.08% specificity in cross-validation and 80%/75% in testing. In validation, progression to ophthalmopathy was predicted by the model with 65% to 71% sensitivity and around 76% specificity, a median of 6.5 months before onset. Most expanded thyroid clonotypes (frequency above 0.001) were also found in blood, which suggests that blood repertoires may mirror thyroid immune responses.

A patient counted as having stable Graves' hyperthyroidism if no progression to ophthalmopathy occurred over 18 months of follow-up. Hyperthyroidism patients were newly diagnosed, had a disease duration of under 2 months, and were aged 18 to 65 years. Any patient with an uncontrolled infection, another autoimmune disease, pregnancy or lactation was excluded. Diagnoses were established on the basis of clinical symptoms, serum thyroxine and TRAb, thyroid ultrasound, and orbital computed tomography. Total RNA was extracted with Trizol reagent, and quality was checked on an Agilent 2100 Bioanalyzer. Reading from cysteine to phenylalanine, the CDR3 counts 13 amino acids. The only DNA kept is the CDR3, 39 bases in frame from the first base. From V the trimming removes 6 bases and from J it removes 2 bases, while the gene matches leave 5 bases of the junction unaccounted for. CDR1 SQVTM and CDR2 ANQGSEA were looked up in the germline V gene.

The specimen was peripheral blood or thyroid tissue (not recorded which). This TCR was sampled from a woman under 30 with Graves' hyperthyroidism. Donor details come from another sample of the same person, matched by shared clones. This chain is built from TRBV29-1 and TRBJ2-7, and TRBD2 aligns with 9 junction nucleotides. The CDR3 reads as follows: CSVTSGHTYEQYF. The nucleotides are TGCAGCGTGACTAGCGGACACACCTACGAGCAGTACTTC.